This T cell receptor (beta chain) stems from a study of T cell repertoires in cytomegalovirus infection. This clonotype was seen once. Its specificity is unknown. TCRdb used MiXCR to reprocess the reads, holding one entry per CDR3 protein. The sample has fewer than 650,000 distinct CDR3 sequences; 40% are singletons. CDR1 is DFQATT, CDR2 SNEGSKA, per germline (reference sequence). V lost 0 bases and J 6 bases, leaving 8 bases between the germline ends. The CDR3 is 12 amino acids. The source is a human donor in good health (CMV status not recorded). Some clones in this sample may be carry-over from other donors' samples. The source was cultured PBMCs, collected from culture after CMV antigen stimulation. The chain carries TRBV20-1 and TRBJ1-2; no clear D gene. The CDR3 reads CSARDPEDGYTF. The CDR3 DNA is TGCAGTGCTAGAGATCCCGAGGATGGCTACACCTTC.